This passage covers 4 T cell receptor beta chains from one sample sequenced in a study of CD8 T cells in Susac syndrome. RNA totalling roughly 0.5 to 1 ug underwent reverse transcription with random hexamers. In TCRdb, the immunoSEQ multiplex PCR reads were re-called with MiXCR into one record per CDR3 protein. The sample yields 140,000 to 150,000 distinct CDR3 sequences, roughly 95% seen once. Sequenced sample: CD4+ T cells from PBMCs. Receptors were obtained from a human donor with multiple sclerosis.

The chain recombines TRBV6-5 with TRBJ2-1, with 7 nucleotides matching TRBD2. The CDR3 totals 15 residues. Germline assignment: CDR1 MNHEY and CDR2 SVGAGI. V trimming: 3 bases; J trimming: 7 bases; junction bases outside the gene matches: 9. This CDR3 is CASSYIPGEGNEQFF. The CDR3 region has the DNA TGTGCCAGCAGTTATATCCCGGGGGAGGGTAATGAGCAGTTCTTC.

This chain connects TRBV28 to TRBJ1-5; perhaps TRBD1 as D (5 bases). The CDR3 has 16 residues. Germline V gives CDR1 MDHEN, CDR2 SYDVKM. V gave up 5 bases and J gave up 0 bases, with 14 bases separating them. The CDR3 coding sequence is TGTGCCAGCAGTCCCCCCAGGGTCCTTAGCAATCAGCCCCAGCATTTT. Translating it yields CASSPPRVLSNQPQHF. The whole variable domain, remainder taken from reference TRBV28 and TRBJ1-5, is DVKVTQSSRYLVKRTGEKVFLECVQDMDHENMFWYRQDPGLGLRLIYFSYDVKMKEKGDIPEGYSVSREKKERFSLILESASTNQTSMYLCASSPPRVLSNQPQHFGDGTRLSIL.

As DNA, the CDR3 is TGCGCCAGCAGCCGCGGGGGGGCAGTTTCGTACTATGGCTACACCTTC. Its translation is CASSRGGAVSYYGYTF. This rearrangement joins TRBV4-1 to TRBJ1-2; tentative D call: TRBD1 (6 bases). Germline CDR1 reads MGHRA; CDR2 reads YSYEKL. V was shortened by 4 bases and J by 3 bases, with 18 bases between the two germline ends. The CDR3 has 16 residues.

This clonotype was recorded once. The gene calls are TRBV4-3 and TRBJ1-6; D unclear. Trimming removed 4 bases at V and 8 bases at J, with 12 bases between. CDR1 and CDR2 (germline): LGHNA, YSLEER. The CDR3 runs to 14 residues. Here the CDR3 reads CASSPRVADSPLHF. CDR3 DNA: TGCGCCAGCAGCCCCCGGGTGGCGGATTCACCCCTCCACTTT.